This TCR beta chain was sequenced during a study of blood T cell repertoires in COVID-19 (dated by TCRdb to the early 2020s). Turning to the overall study: Samples covering the acute and convalescent phases of COVID-19 were provided by collaborators in the United States, Italy and Spain. HLA class I and class II types, where available, came from metadata supplied by the sample provider rather than from assay-based typing. The material from the prospective study consisted of cDNA or gDNA derived from T cells, B-cell-depleted T cells, or PBMCs. Samples came from the ongoing ImmuneRACE study (first 160 participants) plus 1,254 subjects from 6 global collaborators. The repertoires were released in a freely available public database meant as a resource for research on the immune response to SARS-CoV-2. The dataset comprised deeply sampled blood TCRbeta repertoires from subjects exposed to, actively infected with, or recovered from COVID-19. Sample metadata almost always included a de-identified subject ID, COVID-19 status, age in years and sex. Study-level results and caveats: Clinical and demographic metadata were provided uncurated, with the amount varying by source and participant.

This clone was observed once. What this receptor recognizes is not known. Base-call qualities are not available, and no considerably larger clone is one nucleotide away. The immunoSEQ Assay, a bias-controlled multiplex PCR, was used to amplify TCRbeta CDR3 regions from genomic DNA. Concerning the study's data processing: Nucleated cell counts per sample were estimated from amplification of reference gene primers within the assay. To quantify the absolute abundance of each unique TCRbeta CDR3 rearrangement, sequence reads were collapsed and filtered. For each sample, productive Simpson clonality was calculated as the square root of Simpson's diversity index across productive rearrangements. TCRdb took over this immuneACCESS table, retaining in-frame rearrangements with V and J assigned. Such tables are incomplete; in checked studies, under half of the missing clones stem from an unresolved V gene, and the remainder is unexplained. That table gives V, J and clone size, and the DNA gave D and trimming. The sample records some 140,000 clones, roughly 78% of which are singletons. Approximately 1.8% of the sample is taken by the ten largest.

Whole blood was collected in K2EDTA tubes by collaborating institutions according to the institutions' own protocols. For TCRbeta analysis, collaborators shipped samples as frozen whole blood, isolated PBMCs, or DNA extracted from either of those sample types. The material sequenced was peripheral blood. This TCR was recovered from a man older than 75 with acute or convalescent COVID-19.

The encoded CDR3 is CASSYDSNNEQFF. The base sequence is TGTGCCAGCAGCTACGACAGCAACAATGAGCAGTTCTTC. This sequence uses TRBV5-6 and TRBJ2-1; the D gene is perhaps TRBD1, on 5 matching bases. CDR1 and CDR2 are drawn from the germline V gene: SGHDT, YYEEEE. The trim is 3 bases for V and 5 bases for J, with a gap of 9 bases between the germline ends. The CDR3 holds 13 amino acids from the cysteine to the phenylalanine. Only CDR3 DNA remains: 39 bases, in frame from the first base.